The rows below give T cell receptor beta chains drawn from one sample of a study of spatial heterogeneity in lung cancer. TCRdb reanalysed the 5' RACE reads using MiXCR and keeps one entry per CDR3 protein. Among about 12,000 distinct CDR3 sequences, roughly 6.2% were seen once, and the ten largest hold about 9.4%. Sequenced material: normal lung tissue next to the tumor, taken at surgery. These receptors came from a male donor with early-stage non-small cell lung cancer. CDR3s include the opening cysteine and the closing phenylalanine or tryptophan. A D gene is named only where the DNA matches it firmly. The size of a clone is reported for some rows only, either as once, few or many, or as a class for expanded clones.

j_call v_call cdr3_length clone_size d_call cdr3_aa cdr3_nt
TRBJ1-2 TRBV28 16 medium-sized TRBD1 CASSPGTGASRDGYTF TGTGCCAGCAGTCCCGGGACAGGGGCGTCTCGGGATGGCTACACCTTC
TRBJ2-3 TRBV5-1 16 many NA CASSLGSAGRTDTQYF TGCGCCAGCAGCTTGGGGAGCGCGGGCCGCACAGATACGCAGTATTTT
TRBJ2-5 TRBV20-1 13 many TRBD2 CSALLADQETQYF TGCAGTGCTCTTCTAGCGGACCAAGAGACCCAGTACTTC
TRBJ1-4 TRBV27 13 many NA CASSLRAGEKLFF TGTGCCAGCAGTTTACGGGCCGGTGAAAAACTGTTTTTT
TRBJ1-4 TRBV5-1 19 few NA CASSFRLQEISPGKEKLFF TGCGCCAGCAGCTTTAGGTTACAGGAGATCTCGCCCGGGAAGGAAAAACTGTTTTTT
TRBJ2-3 TRBV20-1 15 many TRBD2 CSAGTSGLGGDTQYF TGCAGTGCCGGGACTAGCGGCCTTGGTGGAGATACGCAGTATTTT
TRBJ2-5 TRBV30 13 many NA CAWSVLWAETQYF TGTGCCTGGAGTGTACTATGGGCCGAGACCCAGTACTTC
TRBJ2-1 TRBV30 16 NA TRBD2 CAWSFDRLAGTNEQFF TGTGCCTGGAGTTTCGATCGACTAGCGGGGACCAATGAGCAGTTCTTC
TRBJ2-7 TRBV20-1 17 many NA CSARVRGRTSSSYEQYF TGCAGTGCTAGAGTGCGGGGCCGAACCTCCAGCTCCTACGAGCAGTACTTC
TRBJ2-5 TRBV2 16 many TRBD2 CASRRDSSGDRETQYF TGTGCCAGCAGGCGGGACTCAAGCGGGGACCGGGAGACCCAGTACTTC
TRBJ1-1 TRBV12-3/TRBV12-4 13 medium-sized TRBD1 CASVTTGGTEAFF TGTGCCAGCGTTACAACAGGGGGAACTGAAGCTTTCTTT
TRBJ2-1 TRBV7-8 16 many TRBD2 CASRRELAGGPNEQFF TGTGCCAGCAGACGCGAACTAGCGGGAGGGCCGAATGAGCAGTTCTTC
TRBJ2-3 TRBV3-1 17 few TRBD2 CASSPGLAGVRTDTQYF TGTGCCAGCAGCCCGGGACTAGCGGGTGTTCGCACAGATACGCAGTATTTT
TRBJ2-3 TRBV7-9 15 many TRBD2 CASSFTSGSVDTQYF TGTGCCAGCAGCTTTACTAGCGGGAGTGTAGATACGCAGTATTTT
TRBJ2-7 TRBV29-1 12 many TRBD1 CSVAGQTYEQYF TGCAGCGTTGCGGGACAGACCTACGAGCAGTACTTC
TRBJ2-5 TRBV20-1 15 few NA CSAPDSAGSRKTQYF TGCAGTGCCCCGGACTCGGCAGGGAGTAGAAAGACCCAGTACTTC
TRBJ2-7 TRBV6-2/TRBV6-3 12 many TRBD1 CASSDRGYEQYF TGTGCCAGCAGCGACAGGGGCTACGAGCAGTACTTC
TRBJ1-5 TRBV6-1 13 many NA CASSEMGNQPQHF TGTGCCAGCAGTGAAATGGGCAATCAGCCCCAGCATTTT
TRBJ1-1 TRBV29-1 14 medium-sized NA CSIEVGRVKSEAFF TGCAGCATCGAGGTAGGCAGGGTGAAATCTGAAGCTTTCTTT
TRBJ2-3 TRBV18 14 many NA CASSPQTGTDTQYF TGTGCCAGCTCACCCCAGACAGGAACAGATACGCAGTATTTT
TRBJ2-3 TRBV12-3/TRBV12-4 15 medium-sized NA CASSFGALSTDTQYF TGTGCCAGCAGTTTCGGGGCGTTGAGCACAGATACGCAGTATTTT
TRBJ1-1 TRBV6-2/TRBV6-3 13 medium-sized NA CASSRGPRTEAFF TGTGCCAGCAGTCGCGGACCGAGGACTGAAGCTTTCTTT
TRBJ2-1 TRBV11-2 14 NA NA CASTFGRPYNEQFF TGTGCCAGCACCTTTGGGAGACCCTACAATGAGCAGTTCTTC
TRBJ1-2 TRBV19 14 many TRBD1 CASSMRDRVFGYTF TGTGCCAGTAGTATGCGGGACAGGGTGTTTGGCTACACCTTC
TRBJ1-2 TRBV6-5 13 once NA CARSYSPDYGYTF TGTGCCAGAAGTTACTCCCCCGACTATGGCTACACCTTC
TRBJ1-1 TRBV6-1 15 few NA CASSEAPGGGSEAFF TGTGCCAGCAGTGAAGCGCCTGGCGGGGGCTCTGAAGCTTTCTTT
TRBJ1-2 TRBV27 14 many NA CASSSGSGRYGYTF TGTGCCAGCAGTTCCGGATCCGGGAGATATGGCTACACCTTC
TRBJ1-1 TRBV7-9 13 many NA CASSLEQNTEAFF TGTGCCAGCAGCTTAGAACAGAACACTGAAGCTTTCTTT
TRBJ1-2 TRBV6-5 14 NA NA CSSTESGRNYGYTF TGTTCCAGCACCGAAAGTGGGAGAAACTATGGCTACACCTTC
TRBJ1-6 TRBV6-6 16 many TRBD1 CASSPGQGISQSPLHF TGTGCCAGCAGTCCGGGACAGGGAATTTCACAGTCACCCCTCCACTTT
TRBJ1-4 TRBV9 15 many NA CASSPDLRTNEKLFF TGTGCCAGCAGCCCAGACCTTAGGACTAATGAAAAACTGTTTTTT
TRBJ2-2 TRBV29-1 14 NA NA CSVGWGRDSGELFF TGCAGCGTCGGGTGGGGCCGTGACAGCGGGGAGCTGTTTTTT
TRBJ1-4 TRBV6-6 14 many NA CASTPPGANEKLFF TGTGCCAGCACTCCGCCAGGGGCGAATGAAAAACTGTTTTTT
TRBJ2-1 TRBV30 14 few NA CASSLWGTDNEQFF TGTGCCTCGAGCCTGTGGGGGACGGACAATGAGCAGTTCTTC
TRBJ2-5 TRBV10-1 16 few TRBD2 CASSEEAGGPRETQYF TGCGCCAGCAGTGAAGAAGCGGGAGGGCCGCGAGAGACCCAGTACTTC
TRBJ2-2 TRBV29-1 13 many NA CSATTGPTGELFF TGCAGCGCCACGACAGGTCCCACCGGGGAGCTGTTTTTT
TRBJ1-2 TRBV29-1 12 few NA CSVIQPGYGYTF TGCAGCGTTATACAACCGGGCTATGGCTACACCTTC
TRBJ2-7 TRBV6-6 16 many TRBD2 CASSYVGAGGRYEQYF TGTGCCAGCAGTTACGTAGGAGCGGGAGGGCGCTACGAGCAGTACTTC
TRBJ2-3 TRBV10-3 14 NA NA CAIRGQSSTDTQYF TGTGCCATCAGGGGACAATCTAGCACAGATACGCAGTATTTT
TRBJ1-2 TRBV2 15 many NA CASSEARGASAGYTF TGTGCCAGCAGTGAGGCTCGGGGGGCATCGGCTGGCTACACCTTC
TRBJ1-4 TRBV7-9 15 many TRBD1 CASSILRGQAEKLFF TGTGCCAGCAGCATCCTCCGCGGACAGGCTGAAAAACTGTTTTTT
TRBJ1-4 TRBV4-3 16 many TRBD1 CASSQAWGTANEKLFF TGCGCCAGCAGCCAAGCCTGGGGGACAGCTAATGAAAAACTGTTTTTT
TRBJ1-2 TRBV19 14 many TRBD1 CASSITGTGVGYTF TGTGCCAGTAGTATTACCGGGACAGGGGTTGGCTACACCTTC
TRBJ1-3 TRBV10-3 13 NA TRBD1 CAISEGVDRLITF TGTGCCATCAGTGAAGGGGTGGACAGGCTGATTACTTTT
TRBJ1-1 TRBV4-1 16 many NA CASSQAETYTNTEAFF TGCGCCAGCAGCCAAGCGGAGACTTACACAAACACTGAAGCTTTCTTT
TRBJ1-2 TRBV12-3/TRBV12-4 14 many TRBD1 CASSTRGGENGYTF TGTGCCAGCAGCACCAGGGGGGGTGAGAATGGCTACACCTTC
TRBJ2-2 TRBV7-8 16 few NA CASSQLAIANTGELFF TGTGCCAGCAGCCAGCTAGCGATCGCGAACACCGGGGAGCTGTTTTTT
TRBJ2-7 TRBV25-1 13 many NA CASRSGMEYEQYF TGTGCCAGCAGGTCAGGGATGGAATACGAGCAGTACTTC
TRBJ2-3 TRBV7-6 16 NA TRBD2 CASSPLAGAVADTQYF TGTGCCAGCAGCCCTCTAGCGGGAGCGGTCGCAGATACGCAGTATTTT